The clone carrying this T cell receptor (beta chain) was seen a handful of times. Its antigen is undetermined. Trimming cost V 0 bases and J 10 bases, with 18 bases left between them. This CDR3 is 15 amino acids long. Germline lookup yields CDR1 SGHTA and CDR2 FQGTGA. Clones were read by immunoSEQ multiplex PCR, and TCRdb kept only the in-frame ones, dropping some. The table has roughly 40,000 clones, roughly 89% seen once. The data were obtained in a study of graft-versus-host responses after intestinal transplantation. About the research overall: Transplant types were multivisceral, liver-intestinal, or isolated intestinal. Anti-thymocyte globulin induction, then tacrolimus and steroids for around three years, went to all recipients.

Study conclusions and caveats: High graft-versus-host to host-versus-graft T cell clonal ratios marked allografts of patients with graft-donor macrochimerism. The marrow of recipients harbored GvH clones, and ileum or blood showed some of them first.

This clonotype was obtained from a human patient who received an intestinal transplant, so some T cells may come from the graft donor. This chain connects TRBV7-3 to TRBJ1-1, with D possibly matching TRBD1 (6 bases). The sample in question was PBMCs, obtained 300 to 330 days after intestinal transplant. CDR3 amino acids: CASSLTPTGFGGAFF. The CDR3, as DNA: TGTGCCAGCAGCTTAACGCCGACAGGCTTTGGGGGAGCTTTCTTT.